Below, 9 T cell receptor beta chains from the same sample are listed, as sequenced in a study of T cells in tuberculosis. Sequencing used immunoSEQ multiplex PCR; TCRdb keeps in-frame clones, though not all of them. The repertoire holds roughly 35,000 clones, with roughly nine tenths as singletons. Time point described: new active TB diagnosis, blood taken before or within 7 days of starting treatment. The specimen comprised PBMCs, sampled at tuberculosis diagnosis. The source of these receptors is an adult with tuberculosis. Some clones in this sample may be carry-over from other donors' samples.

In DNA form, the CDR3 reads TGTGCCAGCAGAACTCTAGGGGACAGGGGGGTCTACGAGCAGTACTTC. Its protein product is CASRTLGDRGVYEQYF. The V call is TRBV6-6, the J call TRBJ2-7; 11 positions agree with TRBD1. This CDR3 region has 16 residues. The trim removed 6 bases at V and 3 bases at J, leaving 10 bases unmatched. Germline CDR1 and CDR2: MNHNY and SVGAGI (reference sequence).

V gene TRBV6-1 combines with J gene TRBJ1-1; TRBD1 matches at 9 bases. CDR3 length: 15 amino acids. J lost 4 bases, V lost 7 bases, and 10 bases had no gene match. The germline V gene encodes CDR1 MNHNS and CDR2 SASEGT. CDR3 DNA: TGTGCCAGCAAAGGTGGGGGACAGGGCGGCACTGAAGCTTTCTTT. Translating gives CASKGGGQGGTEAFF.

In DNA, the CDR3 is TGTGCCAGCAGAGGGACTAGCGGGGGAGCCTACGAGCAGTACTTC. It specifies CASRGTSGGAYEQYF. J is TRBJ2-7 and V is TRBV2; 14 nucleotides align to TRBD2. The CDR3 sequence is 15 residues long. The germline gives CDR1 SNHLY, CDR2 FYNNEI. With V trimmed by 6 bases and J by 2 bases, 3 bases remained unmatched.

This chain uses TRBV6-5 with TRBJ1-3; perhaps TRBD1 as D (5 bases). This CDR3 has 15 residues. V lost 0 bases to trimming and J lost 2 bases, with 8 bases between them. Germline V gene data show CDR1 as MNHEY and CDR2 as SVGAGI. CDR3 DNA sequence: TGTGCCAGCAGTTACTCGTGGACAACTGGAAACACCATATATTTT. Encoded protein: CASSYSWTTGNTIYF.

This clone occurred once. The chain links TRBV29-1 to TRBJ2-7, with a possible D match to TRBD1 (7 bases). CDR1 and CDR2 (germline): SQVTM, ANQGSEA. Trimming pared 0 bases from V and 2 bases from J, leaving 14 bases between. The CDR3 has 15 amino acids. The CDR3 nucleotides read TGCAGCGTTGAAGATGGAGGGGGCGCTGCCTACGAGCAGTACTTC. It specifies CSVEDGGGAAYEQYF.

The rearrangement joins TRBV7-7 to TRBJ2-1, with TRBD1 as a possible D gene (6 bases). The germline V and J ends were trimmed by 5 bases and 5 bases, with 13 bases remaining between them. Germline CDR1 and CDR2: SSHAT and FNYEAQ (reference sequence). This CDR3 contains 14 residues. The CDR3 region has the DNA TGTGCCAGCAGCCCCCTACAGGGAAACAATGAGCAGTTCTTC. It translates to CASSPLQGNNEQFF.

This clone was found once. The chain combines TRBV7-8 with TRBJ1-1; 10 bases line up with TRBD1. Germline CDR1 reads SGHVS; CDR2 reads FQNEAQ. Germline trimming cut 5 bases from V and 4 bases from J; bases unmatched to any gene: 10. The CDR3 runs 16 residues. Here the CDR3 DNA reads TGTGCCAGCAGCCCCTGGACAGGGGGGACGGTCACTGAAGCTTTCTTT. Translated, it gives CASSPWTGGTVTEAFF.

The chain uses TRBV19 and TRBJ2-7; D may be TRBD2 (6 bases). Germline V CDR1 and CDR2: LNHDA, SQIVND (reference sequence). The CDR3 runs 13 residues. V was cut by 4 bases and J by 1 base, with 8 bases left in between. CDR3 sequence reads: CASSTGTSYEQYF. Written as DNA, the CDR3 is TGTGCCAGTAGTACCGGGACTTCCTACGAGCAGTACTTC.

The count of this clone is one. This chain connects TRBV2 to TRBJ2-6; D is unresolved. V was clipped by 6 bases and J by 2 bases, with 11 bases between them. CDR1 is SNHLY, CDR2 FYNNEI, per germline. The CDR3 is made up of 15 amino acids. The CDR3 region is CASRDTITGANVLTF. CDR3 nucleotides: TGTGCCAGCAGAGACACGATAACTGGGGCCAACGTCCTGACTTTC.